This T cell receptor beta chain was identified during a study of molecular identifiers for immune sequencing clone quantification. Looking at the study overall: Across replicate runs, RNA obtained from approximately 20,000 or 100,000 naive CD8 cells was divided into five, with four undergoing sequencing. Study-level points and caveats: Clones that exceeded 20 RNA copies held over 99% of effector molecules, yet under 1% in naive cells.

Between roughly 19,000 and 1,000,000 sorted cells, with 10%, 30% or 50% RNA, yielded naive CD8 libraries. Naive CD8 T cells, phenotype CD8+CD4-CCR7+CD45RA+, were sorted. This clonotype came up many times. Antigen specificity is unknown. TCRdb itself ran the PCR reads through MiXCR, one entry per CDR3 protein. The sample holds 400,000 to 600,000 distinct CDR3 sequences; roughly 23% are singletons and the top ten take around 0.84%. The CDR3 runs 11 residues. Trimming removed 6 bases at V and 10 bases at J, with 9 bases between. Looked up from germline, CDR1 is SNHLY and CDR2 is FYNNEI. This TCR came from a human donor in good health. Some libraries in this study had Jurkat cell RNA spiked in. The sample was naive CD8+ T cells from blood, with Jurkat cell RNA spiked in. Subset here: FACS-sorted CD8+CD4-CCR7+CD45RA+ naive T cells. The genes are TRBV2 and TRBJ2-2; maybe TRBD2 (5 bases). The CDR3 reads CASRDSAELFF. Written as DNA, the CDR3 is TGTGCCAGCAGGGACTCCGCGGAGCTGTTTTTT.